The 7 T cell receptor beta chains given below trace back to one sample, sequenced in a study of blood T cell repertoires in COVID-19. The data were produced by immunoSEQ multiplex PCR, yet TCRdb's version contains in-frame clones alone and is incomplete. There are 81,000 or so clones in the sample; 92% occur only once, and nearly 6.5% lies in the top ten. Sequencing was performed on peripheral blood. These receptors were collected from a woman in her fifties or sixties with active COVID-19.

The J gene is TRBJ1-1, the V gene TRBV29-1, with 8 bases identical to TRBD1. Germline lookup yields CDR1 SQVTM and CDR2 ANQGSEA. Trimming cost V 2 bases and J 4 bases; bases outside gene matches: 9. The CDR3 covers 15 residues. The CDR3 sequence: CSVEKTGESITEAFF. The CDR3, as DNA: TGCAGCGTTGAAAAGACAGGGGAGAGTATCACTGAAGCTTTCTTT.

This rearrangement joins TRBV9 to TRBJ1-5; 8 nucleotides align to TRBD1. The V gene's germline CDR1 is SGDLS and CDR2 YYNGEE. The CDR3 runs to 17 residues. The ends lost 4 bases at V and 0 bases at J; junction bases unmatched: 9. Here the CDR3 DNA reads TGTGCCAGCAGCAGGGGACAGGCCCCCTATAGCAATCAGCCCCAGCATTTT. Translating it yields CASSRGQAPYSNQPQHF.

The chain employs TRBV5-1 and TRBJ2-3; 9 nucleotides align to TRBD2. This CDR3 contains 15 residues. CDR1 SGHRS and CDR2 YFSETQ come from the germline V gene. The ends lost 0 bases at V and 5 bases at J; junction bases unmatched: 4. The CDR3 DNA reads as TGCGCCAGCAGCTTGGCGGGACTAGCACGAGATACGCAGTATTTT. Protein sequence: CASSLAGLARDTQYF.

V usage is TRBV12-3 or TRBV12-4 and J usage is TRBJ2-1; D remains ambiguous. CDR3 length equals 13 residues. Trimming cost V 2 bases and J 5 bases, with 7 bases left between them. Here the CDR3 reads CASSLLQNNEQFF. The DNA of the CDR3 is TGTGCCAGCAGTTTACTACAGAACAATGAGCAGTTCTTC.

The rearrangement uses TRBV19 and TRBJ2-7; D gene ambiguous. This CDR3 is built from 14 residues. Germline values: CDR1 LNHDA, CDR2 SQIVND (reference sequence). V was trimmed by 3 bases and J by 2 bases, leaving 11 bases between them. This chain's CDR3 is CASSIGGYPYEQYF. The CDR3 region has the DNA TGTGCCAGTAGTATTGGCGGATACCCCTACGAGCAGTACTTC.

The CDR3 DNA sequence: TGCGCCAGCAGCCTGGCCCAGGGGGGCGCGGAGACCCAGTACTTC. It encodes CASSLAQGGAETQYF. The J gene is TRBJ2-5, the V gene TRBV5-1; tentatively, D is TRBD1 (7 bases). CDR1 is SGHRS and CDR2 is YFSETQ in the germline V gene. Trimming took off 4 bases at V and 5 bases at J, with 18 bases between the two ends. This CDR3 is 15 amino acids long.

The V gene is TRBV3-1 (or the pseudogene TRBV3-2), the J gene TRBJ2-3, with unresolved D. This CDR3 comprises 13 residues. Germline V gene sequence: CDR1 LGHDT, CDR2 YNNKEL (reference sequence). Between the trimmed V and J ends, which lost 0 bases and 9 bases, there was a span of 10 bases. The CDR3 reads CASSQEAHATQYF. In DNA form, the CDR3 reads TGTGCCAGCAGCCAAGAAGCCCACGCCACGCAGTATTTT.